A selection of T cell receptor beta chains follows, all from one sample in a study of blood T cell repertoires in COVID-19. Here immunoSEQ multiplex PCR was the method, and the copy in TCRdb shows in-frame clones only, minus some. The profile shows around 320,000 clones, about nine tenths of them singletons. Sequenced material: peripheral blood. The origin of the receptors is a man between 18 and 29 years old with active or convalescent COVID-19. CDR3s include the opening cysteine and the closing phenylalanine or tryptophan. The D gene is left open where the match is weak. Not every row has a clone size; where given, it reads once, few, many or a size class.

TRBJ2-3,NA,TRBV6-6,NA,CASSYSGNTQYF,TGTGCCAGCAGTTATTCAGGGAATACGCAGTATTTT
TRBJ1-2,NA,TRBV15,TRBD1,CATGTGLNYGYTF,TGTGCCACCGGGACAGGGTTGAACTATGGCTACACCTTC
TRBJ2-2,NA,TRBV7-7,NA,CASSSGLAANTGELFF,TGTGCCAGCTCTTCCGGGTTGGCGGCGAACACCGGGGAGCTGTTTTTT
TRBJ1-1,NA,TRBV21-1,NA,CASSKELQGRNTEAFF,TGTGCCAGCAGCAAAGAGTTACAGGGAAGGAACACTGAAGCTTTCTTT
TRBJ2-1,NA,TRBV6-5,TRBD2,CASSTGGLDNEQFF,TGTGCCAGCAGCACGGGAGGGCTTGACAATGAGCAGTTCTTC
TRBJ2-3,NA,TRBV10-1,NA,CASSESGEDTQYF,TGCGCCAGCAGTGAGTCAGGGGAAGATACGCAGTATTTT
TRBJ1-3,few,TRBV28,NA,CASREGAGAGNTIYF,TGTGCCAGCAGGGAAGGGGCTGGGGCTGGAAACACCATATATTTT
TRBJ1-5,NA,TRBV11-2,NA,CASSLQFNQPQHF,TGTGCCAGCAGCTTACAGTTTAATCAGCCCCAGCATTTT
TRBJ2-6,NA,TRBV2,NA,CASMSSELGSGANVLTF,TGTGCCAGCATGTCTAGCGAGTTAGGCTCTGGGGCCAACGTCCTGACTTTC
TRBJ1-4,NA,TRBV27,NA,CASSFIQGTNEKLFF,TGTGCCAGCAGTTTCATACAGGGTACTAATGAAAAACTGTTTTTT
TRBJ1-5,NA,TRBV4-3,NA,CASSPGWGDQPQHF,TGCGCCAGCAGCCCCGGGTGGGGGGATCAGCCCCAGCATTTT
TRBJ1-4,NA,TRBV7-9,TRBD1,CASSHRDSPEKLFF,TGTGCCAGCAGCCACCGGGACAGCCCTGAAAAACTGTTTTTT
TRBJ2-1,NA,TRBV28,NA,CASSSDKVTAQFF,TGTGCCAGCAGCTCAGACAAGGTTACCGCGCAGTTCTTC
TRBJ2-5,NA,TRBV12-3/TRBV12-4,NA,CASSFGQETQYF,TGTGCCAGCAGTTTCGGGCAAGAGACCCAGTACTTC
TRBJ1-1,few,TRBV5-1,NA,CASSLAGDVEAFF,TGCGCCAGCAGCTTGGCGGGGGACGTTGAAGCTTTCTTT
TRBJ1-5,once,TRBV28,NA,CASSSLQDPHQPQHF,TGTGCCAGCAGCTCTTTACAGGATCCCCATCAGCCCCAGCATTTT
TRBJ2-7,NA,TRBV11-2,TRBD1,CASSKNRGPPHYEQYF,TGTGCCAGCAGCAAAAACAGGGGACCCCCCCACTACGAGCAGTACTTC
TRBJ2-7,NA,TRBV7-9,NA,CASSLTRDEQYF,TGTGCCAGCAGCTTAACGCGCGACGAGCAGTACTTC
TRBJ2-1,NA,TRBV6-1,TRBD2,CASSEGLAKFF,TGTGCCAGCAGTGAGGGACTAGCAAAGTTCTTC
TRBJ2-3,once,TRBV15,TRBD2,CATSRGPSGDTQYF,TGTGCCACCAGCAGAGGGCCTAGCGGGGATACGCAGTATTTT
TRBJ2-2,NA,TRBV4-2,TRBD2,CASSQDQGTSGTNTGELFF,TGTGCCAGCAGCCAAGATCAGGGGACTAGCGGGACGAACACCGGGGAGCTGTTTTTT
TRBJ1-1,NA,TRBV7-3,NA,CASSLLRVRNTEAFF,TGTGCCAGCAGCTTACTCCGGGTCCGGAACACTGAAGCTTTCTTT
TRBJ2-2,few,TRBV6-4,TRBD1,CASADRVDGELFF,TGTGCCAGCGCGGACAGGGTTGACGGGGAGCTGTTTTTT
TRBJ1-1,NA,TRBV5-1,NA,CASSLGFGGNPEENTEAFF,TGCGCCAGCAGCTTGGGTTTCGGTGGGAACCCGGAGGAGAACACTGAAGCTTTCTTT
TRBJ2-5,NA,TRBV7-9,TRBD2,CASSPSRGLAGGLGETQYF,TGTGCCAGCAGCCCCTCCCGGGGACTAGCGGGGGGGCTGGGAGAGACCCAGTACTTC
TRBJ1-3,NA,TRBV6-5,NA,CASSRSPGSGNTIYF,TGTGCCAGCAGTCGAAGTCCGGGGTCCGGAAACACCATATATTTT
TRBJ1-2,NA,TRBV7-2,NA,CASSRFGGYTF,TGTGCCAGCAGCCGGTTCGGTGGCTACACCTTC
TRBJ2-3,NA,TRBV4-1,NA,CASSQQGSTDTQYF,TGCGCCAGCAGCCAGCAGGGCTCCACAGATACGCAGTATTTT
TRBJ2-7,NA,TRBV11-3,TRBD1,CASSSPGGEQYF,TGTGCCAGCAGCTCCCCAGGGGGCGAGCAGTACTTC
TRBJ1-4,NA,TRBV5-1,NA,CASSSRGPNEKLFF,TGCGCCAGCAGCTCCAGGGGTCCTAATGAAAAACTGTTTTTT
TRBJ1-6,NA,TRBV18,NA,CASSPDLQSPLHF,TGTGCCAGCTCACCCGACTTGCAATCCCCCCTCCACTTT
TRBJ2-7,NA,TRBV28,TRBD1,CASKGTGDYEQYF,TGTGCCAGCAAGGGGACAGGGGACTACGAGCAGTACTTC
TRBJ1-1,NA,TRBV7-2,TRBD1,CASSSQGWTEAFF,TGTGCCAGCAGCTCACAGGGGTGGACTGAAGCTTTCTTT
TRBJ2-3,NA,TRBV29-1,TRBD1,CSVAGTGGTDTQYF,TGCAGCGTTGCCGGGACAGGGGGCACAGATACGCAGTATTTT
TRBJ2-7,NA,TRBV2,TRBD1,CASTDRDEQYF,TGTGCCAGTACAGACAGGGACGAGCAGTACTTC
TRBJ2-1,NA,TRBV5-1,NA,CASSLERYNEQFF,TGCGCCAGCAGCTTGGAACGGTACAATGAGCAGTTCTTC
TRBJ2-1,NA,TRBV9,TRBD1,CASSVEGWGQLYNEQFF,TGTGCCAGCAGCGTAGAGGGGTGGGGACAGCTCTACAATGAGCAGTTCTTC
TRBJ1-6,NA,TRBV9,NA,CASSVTPGNSPLHF,TGTGCCAGCAGCGTTACACCAGGGAATTCACCCCTCCACTTT
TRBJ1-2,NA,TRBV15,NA,CATSRETFVHGYTF,TGTGCCACCAGCAGAGAAACTTTCGTGCATGGCTACACCTTC
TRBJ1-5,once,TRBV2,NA,CASSDGGGQPQHF,TGTGCCAGCAGCGACGGGGGAGGGCAGCCCCAGCATTTT
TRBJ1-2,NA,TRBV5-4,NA,CASSLGFRENGYTF,TGTGCCAGCAGCTTGGGTTTCAGGGAAAATGGCTACACCTTC
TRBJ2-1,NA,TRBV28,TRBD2,CASSGPGSGRHNEQFF,TGTGCCAGCAGTGGGCCAGGTAGCGGGAGGCACAATGAGCAGTTCTTC
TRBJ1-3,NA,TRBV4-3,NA,CASSQGYGNGNTIYF,TGCGCCAGCAGCCAAGGGTACGGGAACGGAAACACCATATATTTT
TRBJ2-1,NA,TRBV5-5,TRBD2,CASSQGGRGGFNEQFF,TGTGCCAGCAGCCAAGGCGGGCGGGGGGGCTTTAATGAGCAGTTCTTC
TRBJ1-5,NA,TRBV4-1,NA,CASSSQTFTYQPQHF,TGCGCCAGCAGCTCCCAGACATTCACCTATCAGCCCCAGCATTTT
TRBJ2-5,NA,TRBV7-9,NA,CASNRLVDEETQYF,TGTGCCAGCAACCGACTAGTGGATGAAGAGACCCAGTACTTC
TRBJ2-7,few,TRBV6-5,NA,CASSPGLHYEQYF,TGTGCCAGCAGCCCGGGACTCCACTACGAGCAGTACTTC
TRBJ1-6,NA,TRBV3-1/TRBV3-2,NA,CASSQVPGGSPLHF,TGTGCCAGCAGCCAAGTTCCGGGCGGGTCACCCCTCCACTTT
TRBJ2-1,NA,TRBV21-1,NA,CASRRRTEQFF,TGTGCCAGCAGGCGGAGAACCGAGCAGTTCTTC
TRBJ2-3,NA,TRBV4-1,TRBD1,CASSQDATGADTQYF,TGCGCCAGCAGCCAAGATGCGACAGGGGCAGATACGCAGTATTTT
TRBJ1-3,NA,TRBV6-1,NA,CASSERMARSGNTIYF,TGTGCCAGCAGTGAAAGAATGGCCCGCTCTGGAAACACCATATATTTT
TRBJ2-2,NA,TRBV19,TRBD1,CASSITGGPGELFF,TGTGCCAGTAGTATTACAGGGGGCCCCGGGGAGCTGTTTTTT
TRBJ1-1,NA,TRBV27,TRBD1,CASTGWTGGRAEAFF,TGTGCCAGCACCGGATGGACAGGGGGAAGGGCTGAAGCTTTCTTT
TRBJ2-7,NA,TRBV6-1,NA,CASSDRGETYEQYF,TGTGCCAGCAGTGACCGAGGAGAAACCTACGAGCAGTACTTC
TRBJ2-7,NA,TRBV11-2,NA,CASSLVGGGSTDEQYF,TGTGCCAGCAGCTTAGTTGGGGGCGGGAGTACCGACGAGCAGTACTTC
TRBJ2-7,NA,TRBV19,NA,CASSISGSSSYEQYF,TGTGCCAGTAGTATTTCCGGGTCGAGCTCCTACGAGCAGTACTTC
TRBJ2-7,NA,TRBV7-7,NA,CASSPRTRSSYEQYF,TGTGCCAGCAGCCCGCGGACACGTAGCTCCTACGAGCAGTACTTC
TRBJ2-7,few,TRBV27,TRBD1,CASSKQTPGQGYEQYF,TGTGCCAGCAGTAAGCAGACGCCGGGACAGGGGTACGAGCAGTACTTC
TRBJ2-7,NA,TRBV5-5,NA,CASSLGSNSQYF,TGTGCCAGCAGCTTGGGATCAAACTCGCAGTACTTC
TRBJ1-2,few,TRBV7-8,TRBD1,CASSLLRDRNGYTF,TGTGCCAGCAGCTTGTTACGGGACAGGAACGGCTACACCTTC